This T cell receptor (beta chain) appears in the sequencing data of a study of T cells in Graves' hyperthyroidism and ophthalmopathy. Study-wide background: Staff took peripheral blood when the initial diagnosis was made, before any treatment began.

Diagnoses rested on clinical symptoms, serum thyroxine and TRAb, thyroid ultrasound and orbital computed tomography. This CDR3 contains 15 residues. V shed 3 bases and J 4 bases; nucleotides not matched to a gene: 5. From germline, CDR1 is SGDLS and CDR2 YYNGEE. The study's findings and limits: Most expanded thyroid clonotypes above 0.001 recurred in blood.

Amplified TCR beta CDR3 regions came from RNA transcripts. The HTBI primer set served for first-round RT-PCR of the TCR CDR3. TCRdb passed the multiplex PCR reads through MiXCR, listing each CDR3 protein once. This repertoire shows hundreds of thousands of distinct CDR3 sequences, 15% to 20% found once; its top ten account for approximately 50%. The sample holds a few counts of this clonotype. What it binds is not known. The TCR comes from a man aged 40-49 years with Graves' ophthalmopathy. The V gene is TRBV9, the J gene TRBJ2-5; TRBD1 matches at 11 bases. The sample comprised blood. The CDR3: CASSGGQGAGETQYF. The CDR3 DNA reads TGTGCCAGCAGCGGCGGACAGGGGGCGGGAGAGACCCAGTACTTC.